This T cell receptor beta chain comes out of a study of cytomegalovirus exposure and HLA in healthy donors. Study-wide findings and caveats: In an earlier analysis, productive rearrangement rates for most beta V segments clustered near 87% or 30%.

As concerns this clone: What it binds is not known.

With 4 bases clipped from V and 1 base from J, the junction kept 14 bases outside the gene matches. Germline CDR1 is MDHEN and CDR2 is SYDVKM. CDR3 length equals 18 residues. This PCR relied on a set of 60 Vbeta primers and 13 Jbeta primers. Clones were read by immunoSEQ multiplex PCR, and TCRdb kept only the in-frame ones, dropping some. Seen here are tens of thousands of clones, about 70% observed once, and the top ten hold around 4%. What was sequenced was PBMCs. The chain is built from TRBV28 and TRBJ1-2; 8 bases map to TRBD1. The TCR sequence derives from a man aged 35 to 55 in good health and CMV-seronegative. CDR3 residues: CASSSSPAGQGLNYGYTF. The CDR3, as DNA: TGTGCCAGCAGTTCCAGTCCCGCCGGACAGGGCCTTAACTATGGCTACACCTTC.